This is a list of T cell receptor beta chains from one sample in a study of OX40 agonist ivuxolimab in advanced cancers. The repertoire was sequenced with immunoSEQ multiplex PCR; TCRdb's copy has only in-frame clones and lacks some. This sample has tens of thousands of clones, with more than 80% found just once. Material: CD4+ or CD8+ T cells sorted from blood, obtained in a trial of the OX40 agonist ivuxolimab. The receptors were gathered from an adult with an advanced solid tumor such as melanoma, head and neck, liver or kidney cancer. Each CDR3 is given with its conserved first and last residue. The D gene is left open where the match is weak. The listing skips clone size in some rows; elsewhere it reads once, few, many or a size class.

cdr3_nt: TGTGCCAGCAGTTCCCAATTCTACAATGAGCAGTTCTTC
cdr3_aa: CASSSQFYNEQFF
clone_size: -
j_call: TRBJ2-1
v_call: TRBV28
d_call: -

cdr3_nt: TGTGCCAGCAGCAGGACAGGGGACACTGAAGCTTTCTTT
cdr3_aa: CASSRTGDTEAFF
clone_size: -
j_call: TRBJ1-1
v_call: TRBV7-9
d_call: TRBD1

cdr3_nt: TGTGCCAGCAGCTTCATAGCGGGGGCGGACACGCAGTATTTT
cdr3_aa: CASSFIAGADTQYF
clone_size: -
j_call: TRBJ2-3
v_call: TRBV5-6
d_call: TRBD2

cdr3_nt: TGTGCCAGCAGCTTGGGACTAGCTGTTCGGGAGACCCAGTACTTC
cdr3_aa: CASSLGLAVRETQYF
clone_size: -
j_call: TRBJ2-5
v_call: TRBV7-2
d_call: TRBD2

cdr3_nt: TGCGCCAGCAGCTTGGGGGACACAAGTAACACTGAAGCTTTCTTT
cdr3_aa: CASSLGDTSNTEAFF
clone_size: -
j_call: TRBJ1-1
v_call: TRBV5-1
d_call: -

cdr3_nt: TGTGCCAGCAGCCCGATCCCGGGACAGCGTGCCGAGCAGTACTTC
cdr3_aa: CASSPIPGQRAEQYF
clone_size: once
j_call: TRBJ2-7
v_call: TRBV7-2
d_call: TRBD1

cdr3_nt: TGTGCCAGCTCACCCTCCGGGGAGACCCAGTACTTC
cdr3_aa: CASSPSGETQYF
clone_size: -
j_call: TRBJ2-5
v_call: TRBV18
d_call: -

cdr3_nt: TGTGCCAGCAGCTTCCGGAGCAGCGGGAGGGCCTGGTACGAGCAGTACTTC
cdr3_aa: CASSFRSSGRAWYEQYF
clone_size: -
j_call: TRBJ2-7
v_call: TRBV7-2
d_call: TRBD2

cdr3_nt: TGCGCCAGCAGCTTGGAGGCAGGGTATCAGCCCCAGCATTTT
cdr3_aa: CASSLEAGYQPQHF
clone_size: -
j_call: TRBJ1-5
v_call: TRBV5-1
d_call: -

cdr3_nt: TGTGCCAGCAGTTTTCGACCCCCAGGGTATAATTCACCCCTCCACTTT
cdr3_aa: CASSFRPPGYNSPLHF
clone_size: -
j_call: TRBJ1-6
v_call: TRBV27
d_call: -

cdr3_nt: TGTGCCAGCAGTTACTCGGGGATGATGAAGGAGACCCAGTACTTC
cdr3_aa: CASSYSGMMKETQYF
clone_size: -
j_call: TRBJ2-5
v_call: TRBV6-5
d_call: -

cdr3_nt: TGTGCCAGCAGTGAAGCGCGAGGGGATCTTTTCTATGGCTACACCTTC
cdr3_aa: CASSEARGDLFYGYTF
clone_size: few
j_call: TRBJ1-2
v_call: TRBV6-1
d_call: -

cdr3_nt: TGTGCCAGCAGCGTAGAGGCATACAGCTACGAGCAGTACTTC
cdr3_aa: CASSVEAYSYEQYF
clone_size: -
j_call: TRBJ2-7
v_call: TRBV9
d_call: -

cdr3_nt: TGTGCCAGTAGTATAAGGGCGGATACGCAGTATTTT
cdr3_aa: CASSIRADTQYF
clone_size: -
j_call: TRBJ2-3
v_call: TRBV19
d_call: -

cdr3_nt: TGTGCCAGCAGCGTCGATGTGGGGCGAAACACCGGGGAGCTGTTTTTT
cdr3_aa: CASSVDVGRNTGELFF
clone_size: -
j_call: TRBJ2-2
v_call: TRBV9
d_call: -

cdr3_nt: TGTGCCAGCAGCGTACAGCGTTCAGGGAGAGAAATCTATGGCTACACCTTC
cdr3_aa: CASSVQRSGREIYGYTF
clone_size: -
j_call: TRBJ1-2
v_call: TRBV9
d_call: -

cdr3_nt: TGTGCCAGCAGGGACGGAGGCGGGAGTGAGCAGTTCTTC
cdr3_aa: CASRDGGGSEQFF
clone_size: -
j_call: TRBJ2-1
v_call: TRBV6-6
d_call: TRBD2

cdr3_nt: TGTGCCAGCAGGGGACTGAACTACGAGCAGTACTTC
cdr3_aa: CASRGLNYEQYF
clone_size: -
j_call: TRBJ2-7
v_call: TRBV2
d_call: -

cdr3_nt: TGTGCCAGTAGTCCGACCCTACGACAGGGAACGAATGAAAAACTGTTTTTT
cdr3_aa: CASSPTLRQGTNEKLFF
clone_size: -
j_call: TRBJ1-4
v_call: TRBV19
d_call: TRBD1

cdr3_nt: TGCGCCAGCAGCTTTGGCGGGGCAAGCACAGATACGCAGTATTTT
cdr3_aa: CASSFGGASTDTQYF
clone_size: -
j_call: TRBJ2-3
v_call: TRBV5-1
d_call: -

cdr3_nt: TGCGCCAGCAGCTTGGATGGCTACTTGGGTTCACCCCTCCACTTT
cdr3_aa: CASSLDGYLGSPLHF
clone_size: -
j_call: TRBJ1-6
v_call: TRBV5-1
d_call: -

cdr3_nt: TGTGCCTGGAGTGCCCCCGGACCAGCGGGCTATGGCTACACCTTC
cdr3_aa: CAWSAPGPAGYGYTF
clone_size: -
j_call: TRBJ1-2
v_call: TRBV30
d_call: -

cdr3_nt: TGTGCCAGCAGTACCGACGGGGTCTATGGCTACACCTTC
cdr3_aa: CASSTDGVYGYTF
clone_size: -
j_call: TRBJ1-2
v_call: TRBV2
d_call: -

cdr3_nt: TGTGCCAGCAGCTTATCTGGGGCCCGACATCAGTTCTTC
cdr3_aa: CASSLSGARHQFF
clone_size: -
j_call: TRBJ2-1
v_call: TRBV7-3
d_call: -

cdr3_nt: TGTGCCAGCAGTTCCCGAAAAAGGTTAACTCGGGGAAACACCATATATTTT
cdr3_aa: CASSSRKRLTRGNTIYF
clone_size: -
j_call: TRBJ1-3
v_call: TRBV28
d_call: -

cdr3_nt: TGTGCCAGCAGCGTAGGACTAGCGGGAGTGGGCACAGATACGCAGTATTTT
cdr3_aa: CASSVGLAGVGTDTQYF
clone_size: -
j_call: TRBJ2-3
v_call: TRBV9
d_call: TRBD2

cdr3_nt: TGTGCCAGCAGTGGCTCATGGGGAGAGGATAACTATGGCTACACCTTC
cdr3_aa: CASSGSWGEDNYGYTF
clone_size: -
j_call: TRBJ1-2
v_call: TRBV6-1
d_call: -

cdr3_nt: TGTGCCAGCAGTGAATCGGAGCGGGATGGCTACACCTTC
cdr3_aa: CASSESERDGYTF
clone_size: few
j_call: TRBJ1-2
v_call: TRBV2
d_call: -

cdr3_nt: TGTGCCAGCAGCCCACAGGTCTTCAACTATGGCTACACCTTC
cdr3_aa: CASSPQVFNYGYTF
clone_size: -
j_call: TRBJ1-2
v_call: TRBV6-5
d_call: -

cdr3_nt: TGCGCCAGCAGCTTTCTAGTAGACAATGAGCAGTTCTTC
cdr3_aa: CASSFLVDNEQFF
clone_size: once
j_call: TRBJ2-1
v_call: TRBV5-1
d_call: -

cdr3_nt: TGCAGTGCTAGTCTGGGGAGGATGCAGTATTTT
cdr3_aa: CSASLGRMQYF
clone_size: once
j_call: TRBJ2-3
v_call: TRBV20-1
d_call: -

cdr3_nt: TGTGCCAGCTCCCAGGCTCCGGGACGACAGAATGAGCAGTTCTTC
cdr3_aa: CASSQAPGRQNEQFF
clone_size: -
j_call: TRBJ2-1
v_call: TRBV18
d_call: -

cdr3_nt: TGTGCCAGCAGTTACAAGAGACAGGGGGCGGGAGCTTTCTTT
cdr3_aa: CASSYKRQGAGAFF
clone_size: -
j_call: TRBJ1-1
v_call: TRBV6-5
d_call: TRBD1

cdr3_nt: TGTGCCTGGAGTGCCAGGGCGGGCTATGGCTACACCTTC
cdr3_aa: CAWSARAGYGYTF
clone_size: -
j_call: TRBJ1-2
v_call: TRBV30
d_call: -

cdr3_nt: TGTGCCAGCAGCGCAGGAAACACCGGGGAGCTGTTTTTT
cdr3_aa: CASSAGNTGELFF
clone_size: -
j_call: TRBJ2-2
v_call: TRBV9
d_call: -

cdr3_nt: TGTGCCAGCCGCTCCGGAGGGAGGACTGAAGCTTTCTTT
cdr3_aa: CASRSGGRTEAFF
clone_size: -
j_call: TRBJ1-1
v_call: TRBV28
d_call: -

cdr3_nt: TGCGCCAGCAGCCCAAGGACTAGCGGAGGGACTAGCACAGATACGCAGTATTTT
cdr3_aa: CASSPRTSGGTSTDTQYF
clone_size: -
j_call: TRBJ2-3
v_call: TRBV5-1
d_call: TRBD2

cdr3_nt: TGTGCCAGCAGTGATTTCCAGGGGACCTATGGCTACACCTTC
cdr3_aa: CASSDFQGTYGYTF
clone_size: -
j_call: TRBJ1-2
v_call: TRBV2
d_call: -

cdr3_nt: TGTGCCAGCAGTAAAAACATCGCCACAGGGAACACTGAAGCTTTCTTT
cdr3_aa: CASSKNIATGNTEAFF
clone_size: -
j_call: TRBJ1-1
v_call: TRBV25-1
d_call: -

cdr3_nt: TGTGCCAGTAGCGGGGCAAGTTCCATGATGAGAGCTAACTATGGCTACACCTTC
cdr3_aa: CASSGASSMMRANYGYTF
clone_size: -
j_call: TRBJ1-2
v_call: TRBV19
d_call: -

cdr3_nt: TGTGCCAGCAGTGCCCGGGACACCGGTTACAATGAGCAGTTCTTC
cdr3_aa: CASSARDTGYNEQFF
clone_size: -
j_call: TRBJ2-1
v_call: TRBV6-5
d_call: -

cdr3_nt: TGTGCCAGCAGTGACTCAGGAGGCGGCTACACCTTC
cdr3_aa: CASSDSGGGYTF
clone_size: -
j_call: TRBJ1-2
v_call: TRBV6-4
d_call: -

cdr3_nt: TGTGCCAGCAGCTTAGATAGGGGGCGGCAGCCCCAGCATTTT
cdr3_aa: CASSLDRGRQPQHF
clone_size: once
j_call: TRBJ1-5
v_call: TRBV7-2
d_call: TRBD1

cdr3_nt: TGTGCCAGCCGTTATACAGGTTTTAATGAGCAGTTCTTC
cdr3_aa: CASRYTGFNEQFF
clone_size: -
j_call: TRBJ2-1
v_call: TRBV27
d_call: -

cdr3_nt: TGTGCCAGCTCACCAACTTCGGGGTCCCATCAGCCCCAGCATTTT
cdr3_aa: CASSPTSGSHQPQHF
clone_size: few
j_call: TRBJ1-5
v_call: TRBV18
d_call: -

cdr3_nt: TGTGCCCGGGCGGGACCAAAGAGCTCCTACAATGAGCAGTTCTTC
cdr3_aa: CARAGPKSSYNEQFF
clone_size: -
j_call: TRBJ2-1
v_call: TRBV30
d_call: -

cdr3_nt: TGTGCCAGCAGCCCCACTCTAAGAGTTGAGCAGTTCTTC
cdr3_aa: CASSPTLRVEQFF
clone_size: -
j_call: TRBJ2-1
v_call: TRBV27
d_call: -

cdr3_nt: TGTGCCAGCTCACCACTAGAACGAATGATTAACTATGGCTACACCTTC
cdr3_aa: CASSPLERMINYGYTF
clone_size: -
j_call: TRBJ1-2
v_call: TRBV18
d_call: -

cdr3_nt: TGTGCCAGTAGTATCGGTCGTAACTATGGCTACACCTTC
cdr3_aa: CASSIGRNYGYTF
clone_size: -
j_call: TRBJ1-2
v_call: TRBV19
d_call: -

cdr3_nt: TGTGCCAGCGGTAGATCCTACAATGAGCAGTTCTTC
cdr3_aa: CASGRSYNEQFF
clone_size: -
j_call: TRBJ2-1
v_call: TRBV2
d_call: -

cdr3_nt: TGCGCCAGCAGCCCCCCCCAAGAGACCCAGTACTTC
cdr3_aa: CASSPPQETQYF
clone_size: -
j_call: TRBJ2-5
v_call: TRBV4-1
d_call: -

cdr3_nt: TGCGCCAGCAGCTTGACAGGGGTCGGGACCCAGTACTTC
cdr3_aa: CASSLTGVGTQYF
clone_size: -
j_call: TRBJ2-5
v_call: TRBV5-1
d_call: TRBD1

cdr3_nt: TGTGCCGGTCAGAGGCTCTCCTGGCGGGAGCGAGAGACCCAGTACTTC
cdr3_aa: CAGQRLSWRERETQYF
clone_size: -
j_call: TRBJ2-5
v_call: TRBV7-9
d_call: TRBD2

cdr3_nt: TGTGCCAGTAGTATGGGCCCCCTGGCCCGCAGGGACTATGGCTACACCTTC
cdr3_aa: CASSMGPLARRDYGYTF
clone_size: -
j_call: TRBJ1-2
v_call: TRBV19
d_call: -

cdr3_nt: TGTGCCAGCAGCGTAGCTGGAAACTATGGCTACACCTTC
cdr3_aa: CASSVAGNYGYTF
clone_size: -
j_call: TRBJ1-2
v_call: TRBV9
d_call: -

cdr3_nt: TGTGCCATCAGTGGGGTGTCGGCAGATGAAAGCTCTGGGGCCAACGTCCTGACTTTC
cdr3_aa: CAISGVSADESSGANVLTF
clone_size: -
j_call: TRBJ2-6
v_call: TRBV10-3
d_call: -

cdr3_nt: TGTGCCAGCAGTCGAGACAGTCCCAAGAACACCGGGGAGCTGTTTTTT
cdr3_aa: CASSRDSPKNTGELFF
clone_size: -
j_call: TRBJ2-2
v_call: TRBV2
d_call: -

cdr3_nt: TGTGCCAGCAGCTCGAACCGCGACAGGGTTGGGAACACCATATATTTT
cdr3_aa: CASSSNRDRVGNTIYF
clone_size: -
j_call: TRBJ1-3
v_call: TRBV7-2
d_call: TRBD1